Detailed here is one T cell receptor beta chain. This clonotype was seen ten or more times. Its binding antigen is unknown. No base quality information exists; no much larger clone differs at one position. This specimen comes from a study of immune characterization of retroperitoneal liposarcoma (dated by TCRdb to about 2019). Including cysteine and phenylalanine, the CDR3 has 18 amino acids. Kept here is only the CDR3 DNA, which spans 54 bases and is read in frame from base 1. The germline V gene (reference sequence) yields MNHEY for CDR1 and SMNVEV for CDR2. Trimming costs V 0 bases and J 0 bases, and their ends lie 15 bases apart. Libraries were built with PCR. The instrument given in TCRdb is NextSeq 500. In TCRdb, the public reads were trimmed at Q25 with fastp and aligned with MiXCR, with productive beta chains retained. CDR3 protein duplicates are merged, each entry listing the most common genes and DNA. This sample is represented by around 10,000 distinct CDR3 sequences; 20% to 25% of them were singletons. The ten largest make up 8.5% to 10% of the sample.

The sequencing sample was made of blood. The sequence links TRBV27 to TRBJ2-4, and TRBD2 may be the D gene, going by 5 matching bases. This receptor was taken from a female donor with retroperitoneal liposarcoma. The CDR3 in this case is CASSLSHGDYLAKNIQYF. The nucleotide sequence is TGTGCCAGCAGTTTATCGCATGGTGACTATTTAGCCAAAAACATTCAGTACTTC.